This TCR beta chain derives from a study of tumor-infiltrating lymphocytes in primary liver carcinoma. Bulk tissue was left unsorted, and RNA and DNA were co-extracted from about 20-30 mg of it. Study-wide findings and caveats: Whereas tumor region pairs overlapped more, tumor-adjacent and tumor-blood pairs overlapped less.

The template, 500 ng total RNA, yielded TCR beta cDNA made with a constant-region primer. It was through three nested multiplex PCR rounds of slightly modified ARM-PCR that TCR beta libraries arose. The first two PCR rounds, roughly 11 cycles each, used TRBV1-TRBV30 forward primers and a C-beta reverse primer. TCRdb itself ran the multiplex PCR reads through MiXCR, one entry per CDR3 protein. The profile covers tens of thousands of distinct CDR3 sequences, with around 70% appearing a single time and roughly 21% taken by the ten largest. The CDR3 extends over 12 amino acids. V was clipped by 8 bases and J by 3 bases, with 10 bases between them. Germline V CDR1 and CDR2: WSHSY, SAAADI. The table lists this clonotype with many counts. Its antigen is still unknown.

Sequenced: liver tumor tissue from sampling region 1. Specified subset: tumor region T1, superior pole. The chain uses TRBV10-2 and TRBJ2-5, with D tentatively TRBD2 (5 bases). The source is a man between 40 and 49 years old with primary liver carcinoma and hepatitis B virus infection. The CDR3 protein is CASGSVKETQYF. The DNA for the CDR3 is TGCGCCAGCGGGAGCGTCAAAGAGACCCAGTACTTC.